This is a list of T cell receptor beta chains from one sample in a study of memory CD4+ T cells and cytomegalovirus serostatus. Some clones are missing from TCRdb's copy, which holds only in-frame ones; the method was immunoSEQ multiplex PCR. This sample has tens of thousands of clones, with about 75% found just once. Sequencing used memory CD4+ T cells from blood. The source of these receptors is an adult in good health and CMV-seronegative. Some clones in this sample may be carry-over from other donors' samples. Both conserved end residues are part of each CDR3. D genes are given only for firm matches. The listing skips clone size in some rows; elsewhere it reads once, few, many or a size class.

J gene: TRBJ1-5
V gene: TRBV2
D gene: TRBD1
clone size: .
CDR3 DNA: TGTGCCAGCAGGGTAGACAGGGGACTGGGAAATCAGCCCCAGCATTTT
CDR3 protein: CASRVDRGLGNQPQHF

J gene: TRBJ2-5
V gene: TRBV2
D gene: TRBD2
clone size: .
CDR3 DNA: TGTGCCAGCAGTGATCGGGGGGGATACCAAGAGACCCAGTACTTC
CDR3 protein: CASSDRGGYQETQYF

J gene: TRBJ2-4
V gene: TRBV7-9
D gene: .
clone size: .
CDR3 DNA: TGTGCCAGCAGCTTAGTATCTCCGAGGAACATTCAGTACTTC
CDR3 protein: CASSLVSPRNIQYF

J gene: TRBJ2-5
V gene: TRBV15
D gene: .
clone size: .
CDR3 DNA: TGTGCCACCAGCACAGGGGGGACGGCGACGGGAGAGACCCAGTACTTC
CDR3 protein: CATSTGGTATGETQYF

J gene: TRBJ1-2
V gene: TRBV25-1
D gene: .
clone size: .
CDR3 DNA: TGTGCCAGCACCGACCGGGGAAACTATGGCTACACCTTC
CDR3 protein: CASTDRGNYGYTF

J gene: TRBJ2-5
V gene: TRBV7-9
D gene: .
clone size: .
CDR3 DNA: TGTGCCAGCAGCTTAGGGCGGGCCGACGAGACCCAGTACTTC
CDR3 protein: CASSLGRADETQYF

J gene: TRBJ1-1
V gene: TRBV7-8
D gene: .
clone size: .
CDR3 DNA: TGTGCCAGCAGCTTCAGGGAAGGGAACACTGAAGCTTTCTTT
CDR3 protein: CASSFREGNTEAFF

J gene: TRBJ2-7
V gene: TRBV19
D gene: TRBD1
clone size: few
CDR3 DNA: TGTGCCAGTAACGCGGACAGGGGAGGCGAGCAGTACTTC
CDR3 protein: CASNADRGGEQYF

J gene: TRBJ1-1
V gene: TRBV20-1
D gene: .
clone size: .
CDR3 DNA: TGCAGTGCTAGAGTGGGAACTGAAGCTTTCTTT
CDR3 protein: CSARVGTEAFF

J gene: TRBJ2-5
V gene: TRBV18
D gene: TRBD2
clone size: few
CDR3 DNA: TGTGCCAGCTCACCATTAGCGGGGGGACAAATACAAGAGACCCAGTACTTC
CDR3 protein: CASSPLAGGQIQETQYF

J gene: TRBJ1-5
V gene: TRBV6-4
D gene: TRBD1
clone size: .
CDR3 DNA: TGTGCCAGCAGTGACCGGGGACAGGGGAATCAGCCCCAGCATTTT
CDR3 protein: CASSDRGQGNQPQHF

J gene: TRBJ1-6
V gene: TRBV6-5
D gene: .
clone size: few
CDR3 DNA: TGTGCCAGCAGCCTGAGGGACTCACCCCTCCACTTT
CDR3 protein: CASSLRDSPLHF

J gene: TRBJ1-4
V gene: TRBV28
D gene: .
clone size: .
CDR3 DNA: TGTGCCAGCGCGGGAAGCACAGGCGAAGGAGAAAAACTGTTTTTT
CDR3 protein: CASAGSTGEGEKLFF

J gene: TRBJ2-1
V gene: TRBV29-1
D gene: .
clone size: .
CDR3 DNA: TGCAGCGTTGTTCGGGGGCAGGGTACTCGGGATCAGTTCTTC
CDR3 protein: CSVVRGQGTRDQFF

J gene: TRBJ1-2
V gene: TRBV7-9
D gene: .
clone size: .
CDR3 DNA: TGTGCCAGCAGCTACAGCGGGGACTATGGCTACACCTTC
CDR3 protein: CASSYSGDYGYTF

J gene: TRBJ1-5
V gene: TRBV5-1
D gene: .
clone size: .
CDR3 DNA: TGCGCCAGGAACAAAGAGAATCAGCCCCAGCATTTT
CDR3 protein: CARNKENQPQHF

J gene: TRBJ1-3
V gene: TRBV30
D gene: .
clone size: .
CDR3 DNA: TGTGCCTGGAGTCCGGGGGCTGGAAACACCATATATTTT
CDR3 protein: CAWSPGAGNTIYF

J gene: TRBJ1-4
V gene: TRBV30
D gene: .
clone size: .
CDR3 DNA: TGTGCCTGGACTCCAGGGTATGCAACTAATGAAAAACTGTTTTTT
CDR3 protein: CAWTPGYATNEKLFF

J gene: TRBJ1-1
V gene: TRBV5-1
D gene: .
clone size: .
CDR3 DNA: TGCGCCAGCAGCTTGGCCGGACAGACGAACACTGAAGCTTTCTTT
CDR3 protein: CASSLAGQTNTEAFF

J gene: TRBJ2-6
V gene: TRBV5-1
D gene: .
clone size: .
CDR3 DNA: TGCGCCAGCAGCCGGGATCTTACTAACGGGGCCAACGTCCTGACTTTC
CDR3 protein: CASSRDLTNGANVLTF

J gene: TRBJ1-2
V gene: TRBV6-4
D gene: TRBD1
clone size: .
CDR3 DNA: TGTGCCAGCAGTGACGGGACAGGGCGAGGCTACACCTTC
CDR3 protein: CASSDGTGRGYTF

J gene: TRBJ2-3
V gene: TRBV7-8
D gene: TRBD2
clone size: .
CDR3 DNA: TGTGCCAGCAGCTTAGCCAATCTAGCGGGGGGGGGAGATACGCAGTATTTT
CDR3 protein: CASSLANLAGGGDTQYF

J gene: TRBJ1-4
V gene: TRBV7-9
D gene: TRBD1
clone size: .
CDR3 DNA: TGTGCCAGCAGCTGGACAGGGGATGAAAAACTGTTTTTT
CDR3 protein: CASSWTGDEKLFF

J gene: TRBJ2-7
V gene: TRBV11-3
D gene: TRBD1
clone size: .
CDR3 DNA: TGTGCCAGCAGCCCTGGGGGACAGGGGGCGTCCGAGCAGTACTTC
CDR3 protein: CASSPGGQGASEQYF

J gene: TRBJ2-1
V gene: TRBV6-6
D gene: .
clone size: .
CDR3 DNA: TGTGCCAGCAGTAGGACCTCGGATCTCAACAATGAGCAGTTCTTC
CDR3 protein: CASSRTSDLNNEQFF

J gene: TRBJ2-3
V gene: TRBV4-1
D gene: .
clone size: once
CDR3 DNA: TGCGCCAGCAGCCAAGTAGGGGGACCCACAGATACGCAGTATTTT
CDR3 protein: CASSQVGGPTDTQYF

J gene: TRBJ1-5
V gene: TRBV19
D gene: .
clone size: .
CDR3 DNA: TGTGCCAGCCGCCCCGGTCGGAGCGGGTATAGCAATCAGCCCCAGCATTTT
CDR3 protein: CASRPGRSGYSNQPQHF

J gene: TRBJ2-5
V gene: TRBV7-2
D gene: .
clone size: .
CDR3 DNA: TGTGCCAGCAGCCGAGGGGATGGGGAGACCCAGTACTTC
CDR3 protein: CASSRGDGETQYF

J gene: TRBJ2-7
V gene: TRBV7-2
D gene: TRBD1
clone size: few
CDR3 DNA: TGTGCCAGCAGCTTCGACCCGACAGGGGCCTACGAGCAGTACTTC
CDR3 protein: CASSFDPTGAYEQYF

J gene: TRBJ2-1
V gene: TRBV7-2
D gene: TRBD2
clone size: .
CDR3 DNA: TGTGCCAGCAGCTCCCCGGGACTAGCGGGGGGACGATACAATGAGCAGTTCTTC
CDR3 protein: CASSSPGLAGGRYNEQFF

J gene: TRBJ1-2
V gene: TRBV6-5
D gene: .
clone size: .
CDR3 DNA: TGTGCCAGCAGCCCCTCCGGGTGGGATAGCTATGGCTACACCTTC
CDR3 protein: CASSPSGWDSYGYTF

J gene: TRBJ2-3
V gene: TRBV10-3
D gene: .
clone size: once
CDR3 DNA: TGTGCCACCAGCGCGGGGCCAGGCACAGATACGCAGTATTTT
CDR3 protein: CATSAGPGTDTQYF

J gene: TRBJ2-1
V gene: TRBV5-1
D gene: .
clone size: .
CDR3 DNA: TGCGCCAGCAGCTTGCGGGACCTCCGCGATGAGCAGTTCTTC
CDR3 protein: CASSLRDLRDEQFF

J gene: TRBJ2-3
V gene: TRBV19
D gene: .
clone size: few
CDR3 DNA: TGTGCCAGTAGTATCGCGGACGGAGATACGCAGTATTTT
CDR3 protein: CASSIADGDTQYF

J gene: TRBJ1-1
V gene: TRBV7-9
D gene: .
clone size: .
CDR3 DNA: TGTGCCAGCAGCTTAGGAGAGACGGTGAACACTGAAGCTTTCTTT
CDR3 protein: CASSLGETVNTEAFF

J gene: TRBJ1-2
V gene: TRBV6-1
D gene: TRBD1
clone size: once
CDR3 DNA: TGTGCCAGCAGTGAAGTGGGCAGGGGGACATCTAACTATGGCTACACCTTC
CDR3 protein: CASSEVGRGTSNYGYTF

J gene: TRBJ1-2
V gene: TRBV7-9
D gene: .
clone size: .
CDR3 DNA: TGTGCCAGCAGCTACCCGGGGCCGCGCCGGATCTATGGCTACACCTTC
CDR3 protein: CASSYPGPRRIYGYTF

J gene: TRBJ2-1
V gene: TRBV7-2
D gene: TRBD2
clone size: .
CDR3 DNA: TGTGCCAGCAGATCGGCCGGACTAGCGGGGGGGTTCAATGAGCAGTTCTTC
CDR3 protein: CASRSAGLAGGFNEQFF

J gene: TRBJ2-1
V gene: TRBV4-1
D gene: TRBD2
clone size: .
CDR3 DNA: TGCGCCAGCAGCCAAGTGGAGCTAGCGGGGGGGGAGCAGTTCTTC
CDR3 protein: CASSQVELAGGEQFF

J gene: TRBJ2-3
V gene: TRBV29-1
D gene: TRBD1
clone size: .
CDR3 DNA: TGCAGCGTCGTACCGGGACAGGGAGGCACAGATACGCAGTATTTT
CDR3 protein: CSVVPGQGGTDTQYF

J gene: TRBJ1-2
V gene: TRBV2
D gene: TRBD1
clone size: .
CDR3 DNA: TGTGCCAGCAGCGGGGACAGGTTGAACTATGGCTACACCTTC
CDR3 protein: CASSGDRLNYGYTF

J gene: TRBJ2-5
V gene: TRBV11-3
D gene: TRBD2
clone size: .
CDR3 DNA: TGTGCCAGCACCAATAGCGGGGGCACCCAAGAGACCCAGTACTTC
CDR3 protein: CASTNSGGTQETQYF

J gene: TRBJ1-1
V gene: TRBV19
D gene: .
clone size: .
CDR3 DNA: TGTGCCAGTAGTATAGATGCCCAGCGGGGCACTGAAGCTTTCTTT
CDR3 protein: CASSIDAQRGTEAFF

J gene: TRBJ1-1
V gene: TRBV9
D gene: .
clone size: .
CDR3 DNA: TGTGCCAGCAGCGTAAGTGGGGGGGCCACTGAAGCTTTCTTT
CDR3 protein: CASSVSGGATEAFF

J gene: TRBJ1-2
V gene: TRBV5-5
D gene: .
clone size: .
CDR3 DNA: TGTGCCAGCAGTCGCGACGGAAGCTATGGCTACACCTTC
CDR3 protein: CASSRDGSYGYTF

J gene: TRBJ2-3
V gene: TRBV9
D gene: TRBD1
clone size: once
CDR3 DNA: TGTGCCAGCAGCTCCCGGACAGGGGGTTCTTACACAGATACGCAGTATTTT
CDR3 protein: CASSSRTGGSYTDTQYF

J gene: TRBJ2-5
V gene: TRBV5-4
D gene: .
clone size: .
CDR3 DNA: TGTGCCAGCAGCTCAACGCAGGAGACCCAGTACTTC
CDR3 protein: CASSSTQETQYF

J gene: TRBJ1-2
V gene: TRBV5-1
D gene: TRBD1
clone size: .
CDR3 DNA: TGCGCCAGCAGCGCACGGACAGGGGGCCTTCAGGATGGCTACACCTTC
CDR3 protein: CASSARTGGLQDGYTF

J gene: TRBJ1-2
V gene: TRBV6-6
D gene: TRBD1
clone size: .
CDR3 DNA: TGTGCCAGCAGCTGGACAGGGGAAATCGACTACACCTTC
CDR3 protein: CASSWTGEIDYTF

J gene: TRBJ2-2
V gene: TRBV7-9
D gene: TRBD1
clone size: .
CDR3 DNA: TGTGCCAGCAGCGGGACAGGGGGCTCAAGGACCGGGGAGCTGTTTTTT
CDR3 protein: CASSGTGGSRTGELFF

J gene: TRBJ2-5
V gene: TRBV30
D gene: .
clone size: few
CDR3 DNA: TGTGCCTGGAGTGTTGTCGGTGGGGAGACCCAGTACTTC
CDR3 protein: CAWSVVGGETQYF

J gene: TRBJ2-5
V gene: TRBV27
D gene: TRBD2
clone size: .
CDR3 DNA: TGTGCCAGCAGCCGACTAGCGGGAACCAGCAGGGAGACCCAGTACTTC
CDR3 protein: CASSRLAGTSRETQYF

J gene: TRBJ1-6
V gene: TRBV6-5
D gene: .
clone size: few
CDR3 DNA: TGTGCCAGCAGTTACATCCGCAGGGACCATTCACCCCTCCACTTT
CDR3 protein: CASSYIRRDHSPLHF

J gene: TRBJ1-2
V gene: TRBV2
D gene: .
clone size: .
CDR3 DNA: TGTGCCAGCACTTCTGATAAGGGGAGGTGGGATGGCTACACCTTC
CDR3 protein: CASTSDKGRWDGYTF

J gene: TRBJ2-1
V gene: TRBV25-1
D gene: .
clone size: .
CDR3 DNA: TGTGCCAGCAAGGCGGACTCCTACAATGAGCAGTTCTTC
CDR3 protein: CASKADSYNEQFF